This T cell receptor (beta chain) was obtained from a study of blood T cell repertoires in COVID-19. Study overall: Samples representing acute and convalescent COVID-19 were sourced from the United States, Italy and Spain. The analysed material was cDNA or gDNA that came from T cells, B-cell-depleted T cells, or PBMCs.

In the original analysis: Estimated nucleated cell counts came from reference gene primer amplification. The repertoire was sequenced with immunoSEQ multiplex PCR; TCRdb's copy has only in-frame clones and lacks some. That table furnishes V, J and clone size, whereas the DNA furnished D and trimming. The table shows roughly 60,000 clones, with approximately 80% occurring only once. Per the germline V gene, CDR1 is MDHEN and CDR2 is SYDVKM. V gave up 2 bases and J gave up 4 bases; unmatched junction bases: 8. The CDR3 extends over 16 amino acids. The sample was peripheral blood. The V gene is TRBV28, the J gene TRBJ2-1; the match to TRBD1 covers 7 bases. The receptor was derived from a woman older than 75 with acute or convalescent COVID-19. CDR3 region: CASSLGLGQPYNEQFF. The CDR3 coding sequence is TGTGCCAGCAGTTTAGGGTTGGGACAGCCATACAATGAGCAGTTCTTC.